This paragraph reports one T cell receptor beta chain. Its antigen remains unidentified. The data stem from a study of lymphopenia after photon versus proton radiotherapy. This CDR3 is built from 15 residues. The germline CDR1 and CDR2 sequences are MDHEN and SYDVKM. Trimming took off 8 bases at V and 6 bases at J, with 20 bases between the two ends. Using immunoSEQ multiplex PCR, the repertoire was profiled, and TCRdb retains in-frame clones only, with some absent. The sample carries 55,000 to 70,000 clones, roughly 90% recorded once. Overall study results and limits: After lymphocyte nadir, photon-treated repertoires showed oligoclonal expansion, especially CD8+ Temra. Photon-treated patients lost naive T cells and TCR diversity; proton-treated stayed stable.

The chain couples TRBV28 to TRBJ2-1; D tentatively fits TRBD1 or TRBD2 (5 bases each). The sequence was collected from a woman aged 70-85 years with pancreatic cancer. The sample here was peripheral blood, taken from a patient treated with photon-based radiotherapy. CDR3 protein: CASATGAAGTNEQFF. CDR3 nucleotides: TGTGCCAGCGCTACCGGGGCGGCAGGGACCAATGAGCAGTTCTTC.